This T cell receptor (beta chain) was sequenced for a study of cytomegalovirus exposure and HLA in healthy donors. The study, taken as a whole, reports: Presence/absence analyses supposed approximately even sequencing depth among donors. Later analysis suggested links between common viral pathogens and several top significant clusters. It was confirmed in vitro that a few of the CMV-associated chains were specific for CMV antigens.

As concerns this clone: The antigen is not known.

This PCR relied on a set of 60 Vbeta primers and 13 Jbeta primers. Measured with immunoSEQ multiplex PCR; TCRdb has only the in-frame clones, and not every one. In the table there are under 150,000 clones, around 77% of which are singletons. CDR1 and CDR2 from the germline V gene are SGHDN and FVKESK. The CDR3 spans 15 residues. Trimming shortened V by 0 bases and J by 6 bases, and 14 bases separated the two germline ends. Donors consisted of healthy bone marrow donors. The V call is TRBV14, the J call TRBJ1-1, with unresolved D. The sequenced sample consisted of PBMCs. This TCR derives from a man between 45 and 60 years old in good health and CMV-seronegative. CDR3 nucleotides: TGTGCCAGCAGCCAAGAGAAGTTCGAGCGGGCTGAAGCTTTCTTT. Protein sequence: CASSQEKFERAEAFF.